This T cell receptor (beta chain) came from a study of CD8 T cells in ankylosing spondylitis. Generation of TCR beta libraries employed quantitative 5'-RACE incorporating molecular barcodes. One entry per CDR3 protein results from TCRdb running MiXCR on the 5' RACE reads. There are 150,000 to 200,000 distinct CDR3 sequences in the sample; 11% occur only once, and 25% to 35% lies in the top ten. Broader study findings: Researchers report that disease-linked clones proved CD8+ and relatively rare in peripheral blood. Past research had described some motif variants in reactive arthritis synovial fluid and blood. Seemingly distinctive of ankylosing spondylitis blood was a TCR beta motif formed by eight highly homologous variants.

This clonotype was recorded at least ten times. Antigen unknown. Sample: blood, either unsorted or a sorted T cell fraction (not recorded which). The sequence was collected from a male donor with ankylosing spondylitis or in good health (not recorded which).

CDR3 nucleotides: TGTGCCAGCAGCTTAGAAGACAGGGGGTACGAGCAGTACTTC. As protein: CASSLEDRGYEQYF. This sequence joins TRBV7-2 and TRBJ2-7; 9 positions agree with TRBD1. The CDR3 contains 14 residues. The V gene end was trimmed by 1 base and the J gene end by 4 bases; junction bases not matched to a gene: 2. Germline CDR1 reads SGHTA; CDR2 reads FQGNSA. The complete variable domain, with remaining parts taken from reference TRBV7-2 and TRBJ2-7, reads GAGVSQSPSNKVTEKGKDVELRCDPISGHTALYWYRQSLGQGLEFLIYFQGNSAPDKSGLPSDRFSAERTGGSVSTLTIQRTQQEDSAVYLCASSLEDRGYEQYFGPGTRLTVT.